This passage covers 20 T cell receptor beta chains from one sample sequenced in a study of cytomegalovirus exposure and HLA in healthy donors. PCR used 60 Vbeta primers and 13 Jbeta primers. Profiled with immunoSEQ multiplex PCR; TCRdb holds only in-frame clones, not every one. The sample lists around 200,000 clones; over 60% were seen once. What was sequenced was PBMCs. The source of these receptors is a man between 18 and 29 years old in good health and CMV-seronegative.

The chain is built from TRBV5-1 and TRBJ2-5, with 14 bases lining up with TRBD2. Germline lookup yields CDR1 SGHRS and CDR2 YFSETQ. The CDR3 runs 18 residues. The trim removed 0 bases at V and 2 bases at J, leaving 6 bases unmatched. This CDR3 reads CASSLALGLAGGQETQYF. The CDR3 DNA sequence: TGCGCCAGCAGCTTGGCTTTAGGACTAGCGGGAGGTCAAGAGACCCAGTACTTC.

This chain connects TRBV7-9 to TRBJ1-2; possibly TRBD1 for D (6 bases). This CDR3 has 14 amino acids. V shed 4 bases and J shed 4 bases, with 13 bases lying between them. Germline V gives CDR1 SEHNR, CDR2 FQNEAQ (reference sequence). CDR3 amino acids: CASSSTGGGYGYTF. The DNA for the CDR3 is TGTGCCAGCAGCTCGACAGGCGGCGGCTATGGCTACACCTTC.

This chain connects TRBV29-1 to TRBJ2-1; TRBD2 matches 8 bases. V gave up 6 bases and J gave up 4 bases; unmatched junction bases: 14. The CDR3 has 16 residues. CDR1 is SQVTM and CDR2 is ANQGSEA in the germline V gene. The CDR3 loop reads CSVDNWTSSNYNEQFF. As DNA, the CDR3 is TGCAGCGTGGATAATTGGACTAGCTCCAATTACAATGAGCAGTTCTTC.

The chain has TRBV7-9 and TRBJ2-3; no clear D. Looked up from germline, CDR1 is SEHNR and CDR2 is FQNEAQ (reference sequence). Trimming cost V 5 bases and J 3 bases, with 9 bases left between them. The CDR3 is 13 amino acids. CDR3 sequence: CASSATQTDTQYF. In DNA, the CDR3 is TGTGCCAGCAGCGCCACACAAACAGATACGCAGTATTTT.

This clone has just a few counts. V is TRBV6-5 and J is TRBJ1-3; no clear D gene. CDR1 MNHEY and CDR2 SVGAGI come from the germline V gene. The V end was cut by 5 bases, the J end by 0 bases, with 5 bases between. The CDR3 runs to 13 residues. CDR3: CASSKHSGNTIYF. CDR3 nucleotide sequence: TGTGCCAGCAGTAAACACTCTGGAAACACCATATATTTT.

The J gene is TRBJ2-1, the V gene TRBV6-5; D is ambiguous. Germline V CDR1 and CDR2: MNHEY, SVGAGI. This CDR3 is 15 amino acids long. V lost 0 bases and J lost 5, with 11 bases in between. The CDR3 DNA reads TGTGCCAGCAGTTACTCGCCGTCAGAACACAATGAGCAGTTCTTC. It codes for CASSYSPSEHNEQFF.

The rearrangement uses TRBV28 and TRBJ1-4, with 9 bases that match TRBD1. The CDR3 spans 15 residues. With V trimmed by 6 bases and J by 7 bases, 9 bases remained unmatched. Germline V gene lookup returns CDR1 MDHEN and CDR2 SYDVKM. The CDR3 spells CASRSTGQGGEKLFF. The CDR3, as DNA: TGTGCCAGCAGATCTACGGGACAGGGAGGTGAAAAACTGTTTTTT. Full variable domain (missing parts from reference TRBV28 and TRBJ1-4): DVKVTQSSRYLVKRTGEKVFLECVQDMDHENMFWYRQDPGLGLRLIYFSYDVKMKEKGDIPEGYSVSREKKERFSLILESASTNQTSMYLCASRSTGQGGEKLFFGSGTQLSVL.

The table lists this clone with a count of one. The V gene is TRBV27, the J gene TRBJ1-1; TRBD1 matches 10 bases. The V gene end was trimmed by 4 bases and the J gene end by 4 bases; junction bases not matched to a gene: 6. The CDR3 runs to 15 residues. Germline V gene sequence: CDR1 MNHEY, CDR2 SMNVEV (reference sequence). In DNA, the CDR3 is TGTGCCAGCAGTTGGGGACAGGGGATTGGCACTGAAGCTTTCTTT. Translated: CASSWGQGIGTEAFF.

The rearrangement uses TRBV4-1 and TRBJ2-7, with 10 bases matching TRBD1. Per the germline V gene, CDR1 is MGHRA and CDR2 is YSYEKL. Unmatched junction bases numbered 13, after V lost 2 bases and J lost 6 bases. The CDR3 runs 17 residues. Here the CDR3 reads CASSQSPGTGVPGEQYF. The CDR3 DNA reads as TGCGCCAGCAGCCAATCCCCCGGGACAGGGGTCCCTGGCGAGCAGTACTTC.

The chain uses TRBV18 and TRBJ1-1; 9 nucleotides line up with TRBD1. Germline V gene sequence: CDR1 KGHSH, CDR2 LQKENI. V was pared by 8 bases and J by 6 bases, with 10 bases of the junction left unmatched. The CDR3 has 14 residues. CDR3 DNA sequence: TGTGCCAGCCGATCCAGGGACAGGGTTGCTGAAGCTTTCTTT. This encodes CASRSRDRVAEAFF.

This clone has a handful of counts. The rearrangement links TRBV12-5 to TRBJ2-3; 8 bases are a match to TRBD2. The CDR3 contains 14 residues. Losses at the gene ends were 7 bases for V and 2 bases for J; bases not matched to a gene: 5. In germline, CDR1 is LGHNT, CDR2 FRNRAP. The CDR3 sequence: CASEAGVNTDTQYF. The CDR3 DNA reads as TGTGCTAGTGAAGCGGGGGTGAACACAGATACGCAGTATTTT.

The chain employs TRBV4-3 and TRBJ2-4; 10 bases match TRBD2. CDR3 length: 19 residues. The V segment lost 0 bases and the J segment 3 bases; nucleotides outside the gene matches: 11. Germline V gene data show CDR1 as LGHNA and CDR2 as YSLEER. The CDR3 DNA sequence: TGCGCCAGCAGCCAAGATGGCAGCGGGAGGGCCGGAATCAAAAACATTCAGTACTTC. It translates to CASSQDGSGRAGIKNIQYF.

The chain uses TRBV11-3 and TRBJ2-7; 9 bases agree with TRBD2. The germline V gene has CDR1 SGHNT and CDR2 YENEEA. This CDR3 contains 14 residues. The J segment lost 7 bases and the V segment lost 4 bases, leaving 8 bases of the junction unmatched. CDR3 in DNA: TGTGCCAGCAGCTCACCAGGACTAGCGCGGGAGCAGTACTTC. This sequence encodes CASSSPGLAREQYF.

There are a few counts of this clone. The gene calls are TRBV13 and TRBJ1-2; no definite D call. Looked up from germline, CDR1 is PRHDT and CDR2 is FYEKMQ (reference sequence). Trimming cost V 2 bases and J 7 bases, with 8 bases left between them. The CDR3 has 12 residues. The CDR3, as DNA: TGTGCCAGCAGCTTAACTGAAAGTGGCTACACCTTC. This codes for CASSLTESGYTF.

This clone was recorded once. The J gene is TRBJ2-5, the V gene TRBV5-4; 8 positions agree with TRBD1. Looked up from germline, CDR1 is SGHNT and CDR2 is YYREEE (reference sequence). Germline trimming cut 2 bases from V and 5 bases from J; bases unmatched to any gene: 8. The CDR3 sequence is 15 residues long. CDR3 in DNA: TGTGCCAGCAGCTTAAGAACAGGGGGGAGGGAGACCCAGTACTTC. Encoded protein: CASSLRTGGRETQYF.

This clone appeared once. The CDR3, as DNA: TGTGCCACCAGGCCGGACTATTCCGTCCTCGAGCAGTACTTC. This sequence encodes CATRPDYSVLEQYF. The chain is built from TRBV15 and TRBJ2-7; D might be TRBD2 (6 bases). This CDR3 has 14 residues. Germline CDR1 LNHNV, CDR2 YYDKDF (reference sequence). V was trimmed by 6 bases and J by 6 bases, leaving 18 bases between them.

This chain joins TRBV11-2 and TRBJ2-3; 9 bases align to TRBD2. V gave up 8 bases and J gave up 3 bases; unmatched junction bases: 3. CDR1 is SGHAT, CDR2 FQNNGV, per germline. The CDR3 spans 13 residues. CDR3 sequence reads: CASGLAGTDTQYF. Written as DNA, the CDR3 is TGTGCCAGCGGGCTAGCGGGAACAGATACGCAGTATTTT.

V and J are TRBV11-3 and TRBJ2-7; D is ambiguous. CDR1 SGHNT and CDR2 YENEEA come from the germline V gene. The CDR3 is made up of 13 amino acids. Trimming left V 1 base short and J 1 base short, with 5 bases between. The CDR3 bases are TGTGCCAGCAGCTTAGCCCCGTCCTACGAGCAGTACTTC. This gives the protein CASSLAPSYEQYF.

The CDR3 nucleotides are TGTGCCAGCTCTACACGGGGTGACGAGCAGTACTTC. This gives the protein CASSTRGDEQYF. The chain links TRBV7-9 to TRBJ2-5; tentatively, D is TRBD2 (5 bases). The J call may be faulty, since TRBJ2-7 better matches the DNA end. The CDR3 consists of 12 residues. Germline-derived CDR1 and CDR2 are SEHNR and FQNEAQ (reference sequence).

This clone was observed a handful of times. The chain is built from TRBV19 and TRBJ1-1; perhaps TRBD1 as D (5 bases). Germline CDR1 is LNHDA and CDR2 is SQIVND (reference sequence). Trimming cost V 2 bases and J 1 base, with 11 bases left between them. This CDR3 is 15 amino acids long. CDR3 sequence: CASSIWGEENTEAFF. CDR3 sequence (DNA): TGTGCCAGTAGTATATGGGGGGAGGAGAACACTGAAGCTTTCTTT.